This TCR beta chain came from a study of human T cells and chemical hapten exposure. Study-wide results and limits: No alteration of TCRs above 1 in 1000 frequency was seen with DPC sensitization.

As for this clonotype: Its antigen is as yet unknown.

The time point is: patch test 2, 6 weeks after DPC sensitization. Treatment in this sample: therapeutic diphenylcyclopropenone sensitization with weekly scalp DPC. Those who donated were patients with alopecia, 18 to 70 years of age, and suitable for DPC. Unseparated into fractions, whole blood served as the source from which total RNA was extracted. TCRdb passed the RACE reads through MiXCR, listing each CDR3 protein once. This sample has a few hundred thousand distinct CDR3 sequences, with nearly 6.5% found just once. This CDR3 has 14 residues. V gave up 4 bases and J gave up 1 base, with 12 bases separating them. Germline V lookup: CDR1 SGHRS, CDR2 YFSETQ.

The chain couples TRBV5-1 to TRBJ2-7; a weak D match, TRBD1 (6 bases). Sample: whole blood, taken in connection with sensitization to the hapten diphenylcyclopropenone (DPC). The TCR sequence derives from a woman younger than 35 with alopecia areata. Some clones in this sample may be carry-over from other donors' samples. CDR3 coding DNA: TGCGCCAGCAGCGTACAGGGTCTTTCCTACGAGCAGTACTTC. Amino acids: CASSVQGLSYEQYF.